This T cell receptor beta chain was obtained from a study of cytomegalovirus exposure and HLA in healthy donors. To note about this clone: Antigen unknown.

Study-level results: Cytomegalovirus status was reportedly diagnosed by the classifier with high sensitivity and specificity.

The CDR3 extends over 12 amino acids. V shed 7 bases and J shed 2 bases, with 9 bases lying between them. The germline gives CDR1 SGHNT, CDR2 YENEEA. Donors were drawn from the approximately 120-subject validation cohort, separate from the roughly 700-subject first cohort. The table came from immunoSEQ multiplex PCR; TCRdb's copy has only in-frame clones and leaves some out. The table has some 250,000 clones, roughly 88% seen once. The sequencing input was PBMCs. The rearrangement uses TRBV11-3 and TRBJ2-7; weak D call: TRBD1 (5 bases). The receptor's source is a woman under 40 in good health and CMV-seronegative. In nucleotides, the CDR3 is TGTGCCAGCAAAGGCAGGGCCTACGAGCAGTACTTC. Translating it yields CASKGRAYEQYF.